The 4 T cell receptor beta chains below were found in one sample sequenced in a study of blood T cell repertoires in COVID-19. This table comes from immunoSEQ multiplex PCR, and its TCRdb copy is limited to in-frame clones, with some not included. The sample has some 140,000 clones; about 80% are singletons. Sequenced sample: peripheral blood. The receptor source for this set is a woman older than 75 with acute or convalescent COVID-19.

The rearrangement uses TRBV2 and TRBJ2-2; 7 nucleotides agree with TRBD1. The germline V gene has CDR1 SNHLY and CDR2 FYNNEI. After removal of 7 bases from V and 4 bases from J, the junction contained 6 bases not matched to a gene. The CDR3 is 14 amino acids. CDR3 in DNA: TGTGCCAGCACCCCGCGACAGGGCACCGGGGAGCTGTTTTTT. Translating it yields CASTPRQGTGELFF.

The gene calls are TRBV6-2 or TRBV6-3 and TRBJ2-7, with TRBD1 matching over 7 bases. V was clipped by 2 bases and J by 4 bases; unmatched bases: 5. The CDR3 covers 14 residues. Germline assignment: CDR1 MNHEY and CDR2 SVGEGT. CDR3 DNA: TGTGCCAGCAGTTACGAGACAGGGCCTTACGAGCAGTACTTC. It is translated as CASSYETGPYEQYF.

The CDR3 region has the DNA TGTGCCAGCAGTTACTCCGGGGGGATGGATACGCAGTATTTT. This sequence encodes CASSYSGGMDTQYF. The J gene is TRBJ2-3, the V gene TRBV6-5; 7 nucleotides align to TRBD2. The CDR3 covers 14 residues. The J segment lost 6 bases and the V segment lost 0 bases, leaving 3 bases of the junction unmatched. Germline V gene data show CDR1 as MNHEY and CDR2 as SVGAGI.

V usage is TRBV10-2 and J usage is TRBJ1-5; D possibly corresponds to TRBD1 (5 bases). The CDR3 covers 16 residues. The germline CDR1 and CDR2 sequences are WSHSY and SAAADI. V lost 0 bases, J lost 6 bases, and 15 bases lay in between. The CDR3 nucleotides read TGCGCCAGCAGTGAGTCGGCAGGGAAATATGGTCAGCCCCAGCATTTT. Translating it yields CASSESAGKYGQPQHF.